The source of this TCR beta chain is a study of blood T cell repertoires in COVID-19. CDR1 is LGHNA, CDR2 YSLEER, per germline. The CDR3 runs to 14 residues. Trimming took 0 bases from V and 2 from J, leaving 5 bases between them. Clinical history as reported by participants underpinned cohort assignment. Measured with immunoSEQ multiplex PCR; TCRdb has only the in-frame clones, and not every one. The sample yields about 200,000 clones, 85% seen once. The sequence was collected from a man between 40 and 49 years old who had recovered from COVID-19. The chain couples TRBV4-3 to TRBJ2-1; D is unresolved. The specimen was PBMCs or T cells enriched from blood (not recorded which). The CDR3 spells CASSQESTYNEQFF. For the CDR3, the DNA is TGCGCCAGCAGCCAAGAAAGCACCTACAATGAGCAGTTCTTC.